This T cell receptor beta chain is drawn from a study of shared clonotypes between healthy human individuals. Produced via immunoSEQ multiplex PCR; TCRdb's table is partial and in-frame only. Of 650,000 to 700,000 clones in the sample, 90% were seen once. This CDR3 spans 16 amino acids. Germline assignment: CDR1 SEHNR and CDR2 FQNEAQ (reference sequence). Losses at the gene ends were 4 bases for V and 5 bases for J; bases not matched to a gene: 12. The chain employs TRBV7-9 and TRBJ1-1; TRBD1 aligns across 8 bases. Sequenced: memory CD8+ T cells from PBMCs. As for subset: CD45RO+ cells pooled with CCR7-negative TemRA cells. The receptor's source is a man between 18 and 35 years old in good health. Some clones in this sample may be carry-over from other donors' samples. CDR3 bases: TGTGCCAGCAGCTCTCGGACAGGGCGGGTGGTGACTGAAGCTTTCTTT. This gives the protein CASSSRTGRVVTEAFF.